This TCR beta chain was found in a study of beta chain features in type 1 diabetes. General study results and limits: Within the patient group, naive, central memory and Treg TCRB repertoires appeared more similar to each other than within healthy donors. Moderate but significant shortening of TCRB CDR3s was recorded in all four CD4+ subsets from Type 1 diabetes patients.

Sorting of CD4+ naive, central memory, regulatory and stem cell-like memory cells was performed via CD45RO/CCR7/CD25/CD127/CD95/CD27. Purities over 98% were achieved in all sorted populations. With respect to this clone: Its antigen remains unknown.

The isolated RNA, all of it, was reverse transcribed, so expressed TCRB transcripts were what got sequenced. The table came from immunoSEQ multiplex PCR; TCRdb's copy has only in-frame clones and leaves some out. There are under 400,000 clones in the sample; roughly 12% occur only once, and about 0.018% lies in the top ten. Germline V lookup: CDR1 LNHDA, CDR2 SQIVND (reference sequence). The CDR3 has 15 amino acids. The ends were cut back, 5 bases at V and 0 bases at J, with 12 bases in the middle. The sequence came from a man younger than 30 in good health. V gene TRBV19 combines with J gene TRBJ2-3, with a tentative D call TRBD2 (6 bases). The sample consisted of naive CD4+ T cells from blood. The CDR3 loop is CASSEGAGSTDTQYF. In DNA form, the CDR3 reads TGTGCCAGTAGTGAGGGAGCGGGTAGCACAGATACGCAGTATTTT.